This T cell receptor (beta chain) was captured by sequencing in a study of tumor-infiltrating lymphocytes in primary liver carcinoma. V was clipped by 2 bases and J by 7 bases, with 21 bases between them. Per the germline V gene, CDR1 is LGHNA and CDR2 is YNFKEQ. This CDR3 contains 17 residues. TCR beta cDNA came from roughly 550 ng total RNA, primed with a constant-region primer. Libraries of TCR beta came from three nested multiplex PCR rounds with slightly modified ARM-PCR. Investigators reported that the first two PCR rounds, at approximately 11 cycles each, used TRBV1-TRBV30 forward primers with a C-beta reverse primer. MiXCR, run by TCRdb on the multiplex PCR reads, gives a single entry per CDR3 protein. Counted here are approximately 330,000 distinct CDR3 sequences, approximately 64% occurring once; the ten biggest clones make up 5.5% to 8%. Extraction also yielded germline DNA, while blood RNA was obtained from unsorted whole blood.

The source is a man between 35 and 55 years old with primary liver carcinoma and hepatitis B virus infection. The chain is built from TRBV4-2 and TRBJ2-1; a weak D match, TRBD2 (5 bases). Sequenced input: peripheral blood. CDR3 residues: CASSQHRASSWRNEQFF. CDR3 in DNA: TGTGCCAGCAGCCAACATAGAGCGTCTAGCTGGAGAAATGAGCAGTTCTTC.